The sequence of this T cell receptor (beta chain) was determined in a study of T cell repertoires in cytomegalovirus infection. Study conclusions and caveats: The ex vivo response was dominated by HLA-C-restricted CMV-specific TCR beta clonotypes. Carriage of CMV together with the relevant HLA was identifiable through cumulative public TCR beta family frequency.

The CDR3 runs 15 residues. Germline values: CDR1 SGHVS, CDR2 FQNEAQ. Trimming took 5 bases from V and 0 from J, leaving 10 bases between them. This clonotype was detected ten times or more. Its target is not known. Each CDR3 protein is one row after TCRdb ran MiXCR on the reads. The sample has fewer than 200,000 distinct CDR3 sequences; roughly 14% are singletons. The clonotype was recovered from a human donor in good health (CMV status not recorded). Some clones in this sample may be carry-over from other donors' samples. The J gene is TRBJ1-4, the V gene TRBV7-8; D not resolved. Sequencing was done on a sample of PBMCs. The CDR3 region is CASSQTDATNEKLFF. Written as DNA, the CDR3 is TGTGCCAGCAGCCAAACAGACGCAACTAATGAAAAACTGTTTTTT. The variable domain in full, with the rest retrieved from reference TRBV7-8 and TRBJ1-4, is GAGVSQSPRYKVAKRGQDVALRCDPISGHVSLFWYQQALGQGPEFLTYFQNEAQLDKSGLPSDRFFAERPEGSVSTLKIQRTQQEDSAVYLCASSQTDATNEKLFFGSGTQLSVL.